These T cell receptor beta chains were read from a single sample in a study of beta chain features in type 1 diabetes. The data were produced by immunoSEQ multiplex PCR, yet TCRdb's version contains in-frame clones alone and is incomplete. The sample lists under 150,000 clones, 6.9% seen once, with more than 1.1% in the top ten. The sample comprised central memory CD4+ T cells from blood. These receptor sequences come from a woman aged 25 to 39 in good health. The CDR3 runs from the conserved cysteine through the conserved F or W. The D gene is left open where the match is weak. Expanded clones get a size class; other rows say once, few or many, or leave the size out.

D	J	size	V	CDR3	DNA
-	TRBJ1-4	-	TRBV28	CASFGREKLFF	TGTGCCAGCTTCGGCAGGGAAAAACTGTTTTTT
TRBD2	TRBJ2-1	-	TRBV6-1	CASSALAGAGGEQFF	TGTGCCAGCAGTGCGCTAGCGGGAGCGGGGGGTGAGCAGTTCTTC
TRBD1	TRBJ1-2	few	TRBV2	CASSDRTGPNGYTF	TGTGCCAGCAGTGATAGGACAGGACCCAATGGCTACACCTTC
TRBD1	TRBJ2-7	-	TRBV6-5	CASQTTGAGINEQYF	TGTGCCAGCCAGACGACAGGGGCCGGAATCAACGAGCAGTACTTC
TRBD1	TRBJ1-1	few	TRBV5-1	CASSYTGGTEAFF	TGCGCCAGCAGCTATACAGGGGGCACTGAAGCTTTCTTT
TRBD1	TRBJ1-1	few	TRBV7-3	CASSLTGQGLLHTEAFF	TGTGCCAGCAGCTTAACCGGACAGGGCCTTTTGCACACTGAAGCTTTCTTT
TRBD1	TRBJ2-3	many	TRBV5-6	CASSWGQGDTQYF	TGTGCCAGCAGTTGGGGACAGGGCGATACGCAGTATTTT
-	TRBJ2-5	few	TRBV19	CASSFSGYETQYF	TGTGCCAGTAGTTTTTCCGGGTACGAGACCCAGTACTTC
TRBD2	TRBJ2-2	-	TRBV5-1	CASSLRASGTGELFF	TGCGCCAGCAGCTTGAGGGCTAGCGGCACCGGGGAGCTGTTTTTT
TRBD1	TRBJ2-7	-	TRBV4-1	CASSQASGQTYEQYF	TGCGCCAGCAGCCAAGCCTCGGGACAGACCTACGAGCAGTACTTC
TRBD1	TRBJ2-1	-	TRBV5-1	CASSLQGASSYNEQFF	TGCGCCAGCAGCTTACAGGGGGCTAGCTCCTACAATGAGCAGTTCTTC
TRBD2	TRBJ2-5	few	TRBV7-9	CASSLAVLATQETQYF	TGTGCCAGCAGCTTAGCAGTACTAGCGACCCAAGAGACCCAGTACTTC
-	TRBJ2-3	medium-sized	TRBV28	CASKQQGGGYTQYF	TGTGCCAGCAAGCAACAGGGGGGGGGATATACGCAGTATTTT
-	TRBJ1-3	few	TRBV9	CASSPLVSSGNTIYF	TGTGCCAGCAGCCCTTTGGTGAGCTCTGGAAACACCATATATTTT
TRBD1	TRBJ2-1	few	TRBV11-2	CASSNVARGLSNEQFF	TGTGCCAGCAGCAACGTGGCCAGGGGGCTCTCCAATGAGCAGTTCTTC
-	TRBJ1-1	-	TRBV7-3	CASSLTLGGGAYTEAFF	TGTGCCAGCAGCTTAACGTTGGGGGGGGGCGCGTACACTGAAGCTTTCTTT
-	TRBJ2-1	many	TRBV28	CASSRPVRDEQFF	TGTGCCAGCAGCCGACCCGTTCGGGATGAGCAGTTCTTC
-	TRBJ2-7	-	TRBV12-2	CASRLASFRTGGPYEQYF	TGTGCAAGTCGCTTAGCGTCGTTCCGGACAGGGGGCCCCTACGAGCAGTACTTC
TRBD1	TRBJ1-1	few	TRBV7-2	CASSLGTGMNTEAFF	TGTGCCAGCAGCTTAGGGACAGGAATGAACACTGAAGCTTTCTTT
-	TRBJ1-4	few	TRBV4-2	CASSTRTSELFF	TGTGCCAGCAGCACCCGGACATCCGAACTGTTTTTT
TRBD2	TRBJ2-2	-	TRBV7-9	CASSLVLAGRSGELFF	TGTGCCAGCAGCTTAGTCCTAGCGGGAAGATCCGGGGAGCTGTTTTTT
TRBD2	TRBJ2-7	few	TRBV9	CASSVTTSGYEQYF	TGTGCCAGCAGCGTAACGACTAGCGGCTACGAGCAGTACTTC
TRBD1	TRBJ1-1	-	TRBV19	CASSKTGGRENTEAFF	TGTGCCAGTAGTAAGACAGGGGGCAGGGAGAACACTGAAGCTTTCTTT